This T cell receptor beta chain originates from a study of cytomegalovirus exposure and HLA in healthy donors. Overall study context: Approximately 170 million T cells yielded around 120 million unique TCR beta sequences in earlier analysis. Findings and caveats of the study: It has been reported that TCR beta sequences accurately predicted the HLA-A and HLA-B alleles of most subjects. Later on, a genetic analysis was performed. It linked a missense variant in DCLRE1C with V- and J-gene trimming of TCR beta.

Both 60 Vbeta primers and 13 Jbeta primers went into the PCR. Original analysis: The count from a later analysis was some 81 million unique TCR beta chains, around 11 million of them shared. Clones were sequenced by immunoSEQ multiplex PCR, and TCRdb holds only the in-frame ones, with some missing. That table supplies the V and J calls and clone size; D and trimming were determined from the DNA. The sample holds about 70,000 clones, roughly two thirds seen once. About this clone: The antigen remains undetermined.

There are 15 residues in the CDR3. CDR1 is SGHKS, CDR2 YYEKEE, per germline (reference sequence). V lost 0 bases to trimming and J lost 5 bases; unmatched junction nucleotides: 6. The sequenced sample was PBMCs. The chain has TRBV5-5 and TRBJ1-1; 8 bases match TRBD1. The receptor's source is a man between 40 and 49 years old in good health and CMV-seropositive. The CDR3 DNA sequence: TGTGCCAGCAGCTTGGCCCGACAGGGGTGGACTGAAGCTTTCTTT. It translates to CASSLARQGWTEAFF. Full variable domain (rest looked up from reference TRBV5-5 and TRBJ1-1): DAGVTQSPTHLIKTRGQQVTLRCSPISGHKSVSWYQQVLGQGPQFIFQYYEKEERGRGNFPDRFSARQFPNYSSELNVNALLLGDSALYLCASSLARQGWTEAFFGQGTRLTVV.